The 5 T cell receptor beta chains reported below all come from one sample, sequenced in a study of T cell responses to AZD1222 COVID-19 vaccine. The method was immunoSEQ multiplex PCR; TCRdb's version includes in-frame clones alone and lacks a portion of them. Here the sample spans roughly 70,000 clones, 80% being singletons. Sequencing used peripheral blood, obtained 28 days after the second AZD1222 dose. These receptors were collected from an adult who received the AZD1222 COVID-19 vaccine.

The chain carries TRBV7-9 and TRBJ1-4; 8 nucleotides align to TRBD1. CDR3 length: 17 amino acids. CDR1 SEHNR and CDR2 FQNEAQ come from the germline V gene (reference sequence). Losses at the gene ends were 5 bases for V and 5 bases for J; bases not matched to a gene: 13. The DNA of the CDR3 is TGTGCCAGCAGCACCAGGGGGCGCGAGCTCCCAAATGAAAAACTGTTTTTT. It is translated as CASSTRGRELPNEKLFF.

The genes are TRBV2 and TRBJ1-3; TRBD1 matches 10 bases. Germline V CDR1 and CDR2: SNHLY, FYNNEI. The CDR3 spans 15 residues. V gave up 6 bases and J gave up 2 bases; unmatched junction bases: 4. The CDR3, as DNA: TGTGCCAGCAGCTCCGGGACAGGGGCTGGAAACACCATATATTTT. This gives the protein CASSSGTGAGNTIYF.

V is TRBV27 and J is TRBJ2-1, with TRBD2 matching 12 bases. Per germline, CDR1 MNHEY and CDR2 SMNVEV (reference sequence). Trimming at V came to 2 bases and at J to 8 bases, leaving 4 bases not matched to a gene. CDR3 length: 15 residues. The CDR3 spells CASSLRLAGGYEQFF. In DNA form, the CDR3 reads TGTGCCAGCAGTTTAAGGCTAGCGGGGGGGTATGAGCAGTTCTTC.

The gene calls are TRBV18 and TRBJ2-3, with TRBD1 identical over 7 bases. Germline CDR1 reads KGHSH; CDR2 reads LQKENI. The CDR3 extends over 13 amino acids. J lost 4 bases, V lost 4 bases, and 2 bases had no gene match. CDR3 in DNA: TGTGCCAGCTCACAAGGGACAGCAGATACGCAGTATTTT. Protein product: CASSQGTADTQYF. The full variable domain, rest sourced from reference TRBV18 and TRBJ2-3, is NAGVMQNPRHLVRRRGQEARLRCSPMKGHSHVYWYRQLPEEGLKFMVYLQKENIIDESGMPKERFSAEFPKEGPSILRIQQVVRGDSAAYFCASSQGTADTQYFGPGTRLTVL.

This clone was counted only a few times. The CDR3 reads CASSLGAGFNNQPQHF. The CDR3 coding sequence is TGTGCCAGCAGCTTAGGGGCAGGGTTTAACAATCAGCCCCAGCATTTT. The chain has TRBV11-2 and TRBJ1-5; weak D call: TRBD1 (5 bases). Trimming took 1 base from V and 3 from J, leaving 13 bases between them. Looked up from germline, CDR1 is SGHAT and CDR2 is FQNNGV. The CDR3 is 16 amino acids.